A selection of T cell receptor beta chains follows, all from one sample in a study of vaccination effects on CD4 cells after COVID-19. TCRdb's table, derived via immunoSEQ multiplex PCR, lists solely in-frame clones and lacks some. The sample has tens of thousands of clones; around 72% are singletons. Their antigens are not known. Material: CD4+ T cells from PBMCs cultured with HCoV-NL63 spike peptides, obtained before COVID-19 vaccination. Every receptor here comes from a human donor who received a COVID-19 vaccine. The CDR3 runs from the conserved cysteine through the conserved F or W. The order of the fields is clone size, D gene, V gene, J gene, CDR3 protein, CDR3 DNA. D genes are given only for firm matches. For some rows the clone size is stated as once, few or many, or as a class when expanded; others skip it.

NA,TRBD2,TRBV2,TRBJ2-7,CASSPSGTPYEQYF,TGTGCCAGCAGTCCTAGCGGAACCCCCTACGAGCAGTACTTC
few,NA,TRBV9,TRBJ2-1,CASSVGAAGSYNEQFF,TGTGCCAGCAGCGTAGGAGCGGCGGGATCCTACAATGAGCAGTTCTTC
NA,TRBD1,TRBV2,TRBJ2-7,CASSEQGATSGQYF,TGTGCCAGCAGTGAACAGGGGGCTACCAGCGGGCAGTACTTC
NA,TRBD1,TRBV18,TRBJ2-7,CASSQMNLGTGGGEQYF,TGTGCCAGCTCACAAATGAACCTGGGGACAGGGGGCGGCGAGCAGTACTTC
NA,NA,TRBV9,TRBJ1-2,CASSVQGSYGYTF,TGTGCCAGCAGCGTTCAGGGGAGCTATGGCTACACCTTC
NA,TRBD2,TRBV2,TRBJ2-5,CASRLAGHQETQYF,TGTGCCAGCAGACTAGCGGGGCACCAAGAGACCCAGTACTTC
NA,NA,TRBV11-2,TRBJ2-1,CASSSRLVRQFF,TGTGCCAGCAGCTCTCGACTAGTGAGGCAGTTCTTC
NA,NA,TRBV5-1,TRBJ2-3,CASSFPGEDTQYF,TGCGCCAGCAGCTTCCCGGGGGAGGATACGCAGTATTTT
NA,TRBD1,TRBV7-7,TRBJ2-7,CASSLGLDRDEQYF,TGTGCCAGCAGCTTAGGACTGGACAGGGACGAGCAGTACTTC
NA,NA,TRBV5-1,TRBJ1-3,CASSPTERQLLSGNTIYF,TGCGCCAGCAGCCCGACGGAGCGACAGTTACTCTCTGGAAACACCATATATTTT
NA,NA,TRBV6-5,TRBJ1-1,CASRGAWGNTEAFF,TGTGCCAGCAGGGGGGCGTGGGGGAACACTGAAGCTTTCTTT
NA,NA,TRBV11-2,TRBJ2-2,CASSLGASNTGELFF,TGTGCCAGCAGCTTAGGGGCTTCGAACACCGGGGAGCTGTTTTTT
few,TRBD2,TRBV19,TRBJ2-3,CASTPRGLAEAETQYF,TGTGCCAGTACCCCACGAGGACTAGCTGAAGCGGAAACGCAGTATTTT
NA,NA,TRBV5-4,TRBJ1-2,CASSLEGSYGYTF,TGTGCCAGCAGCTTGGAGGGGAGCTATGGCTACACCTTC
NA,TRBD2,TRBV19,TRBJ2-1,CASSTISSGSRNEQFF,TGTGCCAGTAGTACCATTTCTAGCGGTAGTCGGAATGAGCAGTTCTTC
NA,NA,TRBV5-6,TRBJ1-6,CASSGPGTSNSPLHF,TGTGCCAGCAGCGGCCCCGGGACCAGTAATTCACCCCTCCACTTT
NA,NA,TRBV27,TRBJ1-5,CASSWAGDGYQPQHF,TGTGCCAGCAGTTGGGCCGGGGACGGTTATCAGCCCCAGCATTTT
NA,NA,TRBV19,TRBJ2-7,CASSGVPYEQYF,TGTGCCAGTAGCGGGGTCCCCTACGAGCAGTACTTC
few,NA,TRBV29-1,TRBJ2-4,CSVGRGGTKNIQYF,TGCAGCGTTGGGAGGGGGGGGACCAAAAACATTCAGTACTTC
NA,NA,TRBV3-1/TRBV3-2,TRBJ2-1,CASSQELLSGYNEQFF,TGTGCCAGCAGCCAAGAGCTCTTAAGTGGTTACAATGAGCAGTTCTTC
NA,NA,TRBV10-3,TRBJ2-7,CAISSQDVGYDEQYF,TGTGCCATCAGTTCACAGGATGTCGGCTACGACGAGCAGTACTTC
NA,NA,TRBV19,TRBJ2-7,CASSRLEGSTYEQYF,TGTGCCAGTAGTCGCTTAGAGGGGTCAACCTACGAGCAGTACTTC
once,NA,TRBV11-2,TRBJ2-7,CASSLEGFLARGQYF,TGTGCCAGCAGCTTAGAGGGCTTCCTTGCCCGCGGGCAGTACTTC
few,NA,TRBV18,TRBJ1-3,CASSPPSGGVSGNTIYF,TGTGCCAGCTCACCACCGTCTGGGGGTGTCTCTGGAAACACCATATATTTT
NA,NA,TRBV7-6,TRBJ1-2,CASSQDGPYGYTF,TGTGCCAGCAGCCAGGACGGCCCCTATGGCTACACCTTC
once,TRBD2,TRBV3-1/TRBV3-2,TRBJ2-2,CASSQDSGGTGELFF,TGTGCCAGCAGCCAGGATAGCGGGGGGACCGGGGAGCTGTTTTTT
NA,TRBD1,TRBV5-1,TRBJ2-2,CASSLVGGTGATGELFF,TGCGCCAGCAGCTTGGTCGGGGGGACAGGGGCCACCGGGGAGCTGTTTTTT
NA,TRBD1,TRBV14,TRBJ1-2,CASSRTGPNYGYTF,TGTGCCAGCAGCCGGACAGGGCCCAACTATGGCTACACCTTC
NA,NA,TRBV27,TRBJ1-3,CASSLWRPGREFSGNTIYF,TGTGCCAGCAGTTTATGGCGACCAGGCAGAGAATTCTCTGGAAACACCATATATTTT
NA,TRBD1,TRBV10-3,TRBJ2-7,CATEDRGYEQYF,TGTGCCACAGAAGACAGGGGGTACGAGCAGTACTTC
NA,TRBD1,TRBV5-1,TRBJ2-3,CASSGPGQTTDTQYF,TGCGCCAGCAGCGGACCGGGACAGACCACAGATACGCAGTATTTT
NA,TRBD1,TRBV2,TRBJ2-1,CASSADRVSYNEQFF,TGTGCCAGCAGTGCGGACAGGGTATCCTACAATGAGCAGTTCTTC
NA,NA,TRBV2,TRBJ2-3,CASSEEGPQYF,TGTGCCAGCAGTGAAGAGGGTCCGCAGTATTTT
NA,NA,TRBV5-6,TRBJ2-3,CASSLIAREHADTQYF,TGTGCCAGCAGCTTGATCGCGCGGGAACACGCAGATACGCAGTATTTT
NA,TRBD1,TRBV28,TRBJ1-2,CASSQGTGEYGYTF,TGTGCCAGCAGCCAAGGGACAGGGGAATATGGCTACACCTTC
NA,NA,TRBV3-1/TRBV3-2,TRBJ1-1,CASSRGSGWDTEAFF,TGTGCCAGCAGCCGTGGCTCAGGGTGGGACACTGAAGCTTTCTTT
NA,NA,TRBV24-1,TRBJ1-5,CATGSWWPQHF,TGTGCCACCGGTTCATGGTGGCCCCAGCATTTT
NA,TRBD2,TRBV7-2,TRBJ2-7,CASSLAGLGSYEQYF,TGTGCCAGCAGCCTGGCGGGACTAGGCTCCTACGAGCAGTACTTC
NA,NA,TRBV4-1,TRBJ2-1,CASSHGEGREQFF,TGCGCCAGCAGCCACGGTGAGGGGCGTGAGCAGTTCTTC
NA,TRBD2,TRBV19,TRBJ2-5,CASSIFSGNQETQYF,TGTGCCAGTAGTATTTTTAGCGGGAATCAAGAGACCCAGTACTTC
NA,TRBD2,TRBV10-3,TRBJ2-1,CAINTRDYGYNEQFF,TGTGCCATCAACACAAGGGACTACGGCTACAATGAGCAGTTCTTC
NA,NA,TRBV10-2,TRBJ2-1,CASRDLGPAGEQFF,TGCGCCAGCAGAGACTTGGGGCCCGCCGGTGAGCAGTTCTTC
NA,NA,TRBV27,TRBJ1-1,CASKWQGMNTEAFF,TGTGCCAGCAAGTGGCAGGGGATGAACACTGAAGCTTTCTTT
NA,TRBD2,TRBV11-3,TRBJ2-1,CASSPGLAAYNEQFF,TGTGCCAGCAGCCCGGGACTAGCGGCTTACAATGAGCAGTTCTTC
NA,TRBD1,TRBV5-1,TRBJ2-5,CASSLGGGTEETQYF,TGCGCCAGCAGCTTGGGGGGTGGGACAGAAGAGACCCAGTACTTC
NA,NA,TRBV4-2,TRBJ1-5,CASSQDQGSGQPQHF,TGTGCCAGCAGCCAAGACCAGGGGTCTGGACAGCCCCAGCATTTT
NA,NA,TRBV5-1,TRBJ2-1,CASSSRDTIEQFF,TGCGCCAGCAGCTCCCGGGACACCATTGAGCAGTTCTTC
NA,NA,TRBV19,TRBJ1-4,CASSQGQGGEKLFF,TGTGCCAGTAGCCAGGGCCAGGGAGGGGAAAAACTGTTTTTT
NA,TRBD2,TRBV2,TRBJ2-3,CASSEDLGLAPTQDTQYF,TGTGCCAGCAGTGAGGATTTGGGACTAGCGCCAACCCAGGATACGCAGTATTTT
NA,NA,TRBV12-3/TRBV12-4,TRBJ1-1,CASSLRGSGEAFF,TGTGCCAGCAGTTTAAGGGGGTCAGGAGAAGCTTTCTTT
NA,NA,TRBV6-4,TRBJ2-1,CASSDRAGANEQFF,TGTGCCAGCAGTGACCGCGCGGGCGCCAATGAGCAGTTCTTC
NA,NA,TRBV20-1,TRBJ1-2,CSVRVGYGYTF,TGCAGTGTTCGGGTCGGCTATGGCTACACCTTC
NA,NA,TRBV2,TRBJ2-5,CASRWEIETQYF,TGTGCCAGCAGGTGGGAGATTGAGACCCAGTACTTC
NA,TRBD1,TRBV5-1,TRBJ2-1,CASSLTGQGGYNEQFF,TGCGCCAGCAGCTTAACAGGACAGGGGGGTTACAATGAGCAGTTCTTC
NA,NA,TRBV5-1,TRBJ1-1,CASSMGGYTEAFF,TGCGCCAGCAGCATGGGGGGATACACTGAAGCTTTCTTT